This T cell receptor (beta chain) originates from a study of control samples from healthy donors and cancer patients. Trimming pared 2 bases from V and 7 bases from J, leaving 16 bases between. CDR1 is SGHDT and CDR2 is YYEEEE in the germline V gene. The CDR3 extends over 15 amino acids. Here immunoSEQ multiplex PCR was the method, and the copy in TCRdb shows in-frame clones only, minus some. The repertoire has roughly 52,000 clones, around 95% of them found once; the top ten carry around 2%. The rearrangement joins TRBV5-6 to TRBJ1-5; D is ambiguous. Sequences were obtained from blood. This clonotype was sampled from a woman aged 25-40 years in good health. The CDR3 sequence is CASSFSAFKGQPQHF. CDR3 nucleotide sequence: TGTGCCAGCAGCTTTTCGGCTTTTAAGGGCCAGCCCCAGCATTTT.